The present entry profiles one T cell receptor beta chain with its context. The antigen is undetermined. This CDR3 has 14 amino acids. After removal of 3 bases from V and 5 bases from J, the junction contained 5 bases not matched to a gene. The germline CDR1 and CDR2 sequences are LNHDA and SQIVND (reference sequence). The sample originates from a study of shared clonotypes between healthy human individuals. Regarding the study as a whole: Even with large depth, rarefaction showed that sorted-subset sequencing was incomplete.

Sequenced by immunoSEQ multiplex PCR; TCRdb stores in-frame clones only, minus some. The sample lists fewer than 850,000 clones; less than 80% were seen once. The receptor comes from a young woman in good health. The sequencing sample was made of memory CD4+ T cells sorted from blood. Subset given: CD45RA-negative fraction. This chain connects TRBV19 to TRBJ2-7; 9 nucleotides align to TRBD2. The CDR3 DNA reads as TGTGCCAGTAGTATCAGCGGGAGGTCCCACGAGCAGTACTTC. Amino acid sequence: CASSISGRSHEQYF. Full variable domain (remainder filled in from reference TRBV19 and TRBJ2-7): DGGITQSPKYLFRKEGQNVTLSCEQNLNHDAMYWYRQDPGQGLRLIYYSQIVNDFQKGDIAEGYSVSREKKESFPLTVTSAQKNPTAFYLCASSISGRSHEQYFGPGTRLTVT.